The source of this T cell receptor (beta chain) is a study of cytomegalovirus exposure and HLA in healthy donors. Regarding the study as a whole: It was reportedly the case that the classifier diagnosed cytomegalovirus status with high specificity and sensitivity.

This clone appeared a few times. Its matching antigen is unknown. The PCR used 60 Vbeta and 13 Jbeta primers. Per the original data handling: About 11 million of the about 80 million unique TCR beta chains counted in a later analysis were shared. Profiling relied on immunoSEQ multiplex PCR, and the TCRdb table lists in-frame clones only, not all of them. V, J and clone size reflect that table, while D and trimming were determined from the DNA. This sample has some 93,000 clones; 65% occur once, and the top ten carry 5.5% to 6.5%. This CDR3 comprises 14 residues. The germline V gene has CDR1 SGHTA and CDR2 FQGNSA. V lost 3 bases, J lost 6 bases, and 11 bases lay in between.

The TCR sequence derives from a boy aged 5-17 years in good health and CMV-seropositive. The sample consisted of PBMCs. The V call is TRBV7-2, the J call TRBJ1-4, with D perhaps TRBD1 (6 bases). The CDR3 coding sequence is TGTGCCAGCAGCTTCGGACAGTGGGATGAAAAACTGTTTTTT. Residues: CASSFGQWDEKLFF.